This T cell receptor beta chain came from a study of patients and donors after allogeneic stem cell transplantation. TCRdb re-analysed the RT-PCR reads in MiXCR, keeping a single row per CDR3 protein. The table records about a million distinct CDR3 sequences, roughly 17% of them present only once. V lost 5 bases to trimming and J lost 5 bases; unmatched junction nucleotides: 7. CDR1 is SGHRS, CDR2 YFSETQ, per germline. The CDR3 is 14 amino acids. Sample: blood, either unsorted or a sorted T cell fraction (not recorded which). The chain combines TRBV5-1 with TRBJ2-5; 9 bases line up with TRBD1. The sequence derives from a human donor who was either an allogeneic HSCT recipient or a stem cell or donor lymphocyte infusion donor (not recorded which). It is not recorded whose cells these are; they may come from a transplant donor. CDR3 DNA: TGCGCCAGCAGACGGGGACAGGGTGTGGAGACCCAGTACTTC. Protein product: CASRRGQGVETQYF.